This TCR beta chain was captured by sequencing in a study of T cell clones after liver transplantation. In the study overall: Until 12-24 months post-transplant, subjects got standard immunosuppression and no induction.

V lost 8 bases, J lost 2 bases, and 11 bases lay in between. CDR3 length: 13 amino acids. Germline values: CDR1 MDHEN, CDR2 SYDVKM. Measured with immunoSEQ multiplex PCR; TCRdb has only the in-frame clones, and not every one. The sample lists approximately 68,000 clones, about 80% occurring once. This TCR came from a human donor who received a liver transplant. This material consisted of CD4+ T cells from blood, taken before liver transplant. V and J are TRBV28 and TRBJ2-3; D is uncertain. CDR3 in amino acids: CASRTDPTDTQYF. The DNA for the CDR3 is TGTGCCAGCCGGACGGATCCCACAGATACGCAGTATTTT.